The 25 T cell receptor beta chains below come from one sample, sequenced in a study of monozygotic twins with inflammatory bowel disease. TCRdb re-called the 5' RACE reads and catalogs CDR3 proteins one per entry, DNA excluded. Its clone listing holds about 130,000 distinct CDR3 sequences. Sequenced sample: blood. The receptors here all came from a human donor with ulcerative colitis or Crohn's disease, or a healthy co-twin of an affected twin (not recorded which).

V usage is TRBV28 and J usage is TRBJ1-2. Germline lookup yields CDR1 MDHEN and CDR2 SYDVKM. This CDR3 has 14 residues. The CDR3 spells CASSPPTVNYGYTF.

The V and J genes are TRBV4-1 and TRBJ2-1; TCRdb picks TRBD1, but there is no DNA to check that call. The V gene's germline CDR1 is MGHRA and CDR2 YSYEKL. CDR3 length: 14 residues. CDR3 residues: CASTQGQGANEQFF.

This chain links TRBV6-5 with TRBJ1-2; TCRdb names TRBD1, which stays unverified in the absence of DNA. The CDR3 covers 12 residues. The germline CDR1 and CDR2 sequences are MNHEY and SVGAGI. This chain's CDR3 is CASSYPGSGYTF.

The chain carries TRBV6-1 and TRBJ2-1; TCRdb selects TRBD2, and the lack of DNA leaves this call unchecked. The CDR3 length is 18 residues. Germline CDR1 is MNHNS and CDR2 is SASEGT. The CDR3 sequence is CATREGLAGGLSYNEQFF.

The chain combines TRBV5-1 with TRBJ1-1; TCRdb's D gene call, TRBD1, goes unchecked for lack of DNA. The CDR3 is made up of 15 amino acids. CDR1 and CDR2 from the germline V gene are SGHRS and YFSETQ. The CDR3 reads CASSLIDGGDTEAFF.

The chain joins TRBV20-1 to TRBJ2-1; the TRBD2 assignment by TCRdb is unverifiable without DNA. This CDR3 has 18 amino acids. Germline V gene sequence: CDR1 DFQATT, CDR2 SNEGSKA (reference sequence). This CDR3 is CSARVSGTSGRLNNEQFF.

The V and J genes are TRBV29-1 and TRBJ2-7; without DNA, the TCRdb call of TRBD1 cannot be checked. Germline V CDR1 and CDR2: SQVTM, ANQGSEA. This CDR3 is built from 12 residues. CDR3 region: CSAGWGSYEQYF.

This chain connects TRBV11-2 to TRBJ2-3; the TRBD1 assignment by TCRdb is unverifiable without DNA. Looked up from germline, CDR1 is SGHAT and CDR2 is FQNNGV. The CDR3 is 15 residues long. This CDR3 reads CASSTTGGVTDTQYF.

The CDR3 sequence is CASSPRLRGNTEAFF. The chain combines TRBV12-3 or TRBV12-4 with TRBJ1-1. The CDR3 covers 15 residues.

The chain couples TRBV27 to TRBJ2-2; as DNA is missing, the TRBD2 call by TCRdb cannot be tested. The V gene's germline CDR1 is MNHEY and CDR2 SMNVEV (reference sequence). This CDR3 region has 21 residues. The CDR3 sequence: CASSLYVLAGGLSKNTGELFF.

This chain's CDR3 is CASSVDGYGYTF. The rearrangement links TRBV9 to TRBJ1-2. The CDR3 spans 12 residues. Looked up from germline, CDR1 is SGDLS and CDR2 is YYNGEE.

By frequency, this clonotype registers medium-sized. The V and J genes are TRBV4-3 and TRBJ2-1; TCRdb designates TRBD1, a call that cannot be tested without DNA. The CDR3 has 16 amino acids. CDR1 and CDR2 from the germline V gene are LGHNA and YSLEER. The CDR3 protein is CASSQDITGAYNEQFF.

This chain links TRBV20-1 with TRBJ2-7; the TRBD2 assignment by TCRdb is unverifiable without DNA. The germline V gene has CDR1 DFQATT and CDR2 SNEGSKA (reference sequence). CDR3 length equals 14 residues. This CDR3 is CSAGGRWVSYEQYF.

The chain is built from TRBV6-2 or TRBV6-3 and TRBJ2-1. The germline V gene has CDR1 MNHEY and CDR2 SVGEGT. This CDR3 is built from 11 residues. The CDR3 sequence: CASSPMDEQFF.

The chain employs TRBV10-3 and TRBJ2-2. The CDR3 contains 15 residues. CDR1 ENHRY and CDR2 SYGVKD come from the germline V gene. The CDR3 sequence: CAISDASMGSGELFF.

The chain combines TRBV5-4 with TRBJ1-5; TCRdb's D call of TRBD1 is untestable without DNA. This CDR3 spans 12 amino acids. CDR1 SGHNT and CDR2 YYREEE come from the germline V gene (reference sequence). The CDR3 protein is CASSLAGDRQHF. The variable domain in full, with the rest retrieved from reference TRBV5-4 and TRBJ1-5, is ETGVTQSPTHLIKTRGQQVTLRCSSQSGHNTVSWYQQALGQGPQFIFQYYREEENGRGNFPPRFSGLQFPNYSSELNVNALELDDSALYLCASSLAGDRQHFGDGTRLSIL.

The CDR3 loop reads CASSGGYNQPQHF. The chain couples TRBV6-2 or TRBV6-3 to TRBJ1-5. Germline-derived CDR1 and CDR2 are MNHEY and SVGEGT. The CDR3 loop spans 13 amino acids.

The chain links TRBV6-1 to TRBJ2-1; absent DNA, TCRdb's TRBD2 call cannot be checked. This CDR3 is 15 amino acids long. Per the germline V gene, CDR1 is MNHNS and CDR2 is SASEGT. CDR3 amino acids: CASSRTPTSYNEQFF.

The chain employs TRBV30 and TRBJ1-1. CDR1 is GTSNPN, CDR2 SVGIG, per germline (reference sequence). The CDR3 has 13 amino acids. CDR3 amino acids: CAWRRRWNTEAFF.

This rearrangement joins TRBV14 to TRBJ1-1. The CDR3 sequence is 11 residues long. CDR1 is SGHDN, CDR2 FVKESK, per germline. The CDR3 region is CASSQITEAFF.

The CDR3 sequence is CASSLAGQGFTF. V is TRBV3-1 and J is TRBJ1-2; TCRdb designates TRBD1, a call that cannot be tested without DNA. CDR3 length equals 12 residues. CDR1 LGHDT and CDR2 YNNKEL come from the germline V gene (reference sequence).

The chain recombines TRBV7-2 with TRBJ2-3; with no DNA, the TCRdb D assignment of TRBD1 cannot be verified. This CDR3 comprises 14 residues. Germline loops: CDR1 SGHTA, CDR2 FQGNSA. CDR3 sequence reads: CASTEMGGTDTQYF.

The chain recombines TRBV24-1 with TRBJ1-2; TCRdb's D gene call, TRBD1, goes unchecked for lack of DNA. This CDR3 has 17 amino acids. CDR1 KGHDR and CDR2 SFDVKD come from the germline V gene. CDR3 region: CATSGSGTGIGGYGYTF.

V is TRBV5-1 and J is TRBJ2-2; TCRdb outputs TRBD1, but without DNA this stays unchecked. Germline V gene sequence: CDR1 SGHRS, CDR2 YFSETQ. The CDR3 sequence is 14 residues long. The CDR3 here is CASSPLTQTGELFF.

This rearrangement joins TRBV10-3 to TRBJ2-7. Germline loops: CDR1 ENHRY, CDR2 SYGVKD. The CDR3 totals 13 residues. Here the CDR3 reads CAISERQSYEQYF.